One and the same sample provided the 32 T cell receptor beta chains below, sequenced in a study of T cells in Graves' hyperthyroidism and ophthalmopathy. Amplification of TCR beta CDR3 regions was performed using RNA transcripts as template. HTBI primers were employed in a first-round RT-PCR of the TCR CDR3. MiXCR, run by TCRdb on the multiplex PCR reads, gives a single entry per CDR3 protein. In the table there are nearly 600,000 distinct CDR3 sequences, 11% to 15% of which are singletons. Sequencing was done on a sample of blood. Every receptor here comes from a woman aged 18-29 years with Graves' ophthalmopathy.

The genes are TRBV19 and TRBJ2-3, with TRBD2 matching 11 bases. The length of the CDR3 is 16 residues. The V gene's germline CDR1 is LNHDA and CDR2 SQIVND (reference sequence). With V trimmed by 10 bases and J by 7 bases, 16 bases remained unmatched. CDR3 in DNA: TGTGCCACCACCCGCAGACTAGCGGGGTTTGGAAATACGCAGTATTTT. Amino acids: CATTRRLAGFGNTQYF.

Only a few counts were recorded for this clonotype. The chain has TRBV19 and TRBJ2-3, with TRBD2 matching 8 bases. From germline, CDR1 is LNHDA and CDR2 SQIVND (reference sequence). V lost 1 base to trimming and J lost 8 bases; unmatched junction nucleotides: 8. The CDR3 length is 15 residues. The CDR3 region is CASSIGSGVSGTQYF. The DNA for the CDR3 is TGTGCCAGTAGTATAGGTAGCGGGGTATCTGGTACGCAGTATTTT.

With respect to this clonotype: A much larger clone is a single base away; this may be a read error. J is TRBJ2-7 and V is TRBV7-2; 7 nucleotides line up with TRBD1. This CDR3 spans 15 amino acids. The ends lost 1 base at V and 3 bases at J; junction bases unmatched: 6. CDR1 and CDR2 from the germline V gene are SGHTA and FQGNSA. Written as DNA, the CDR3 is TGTGCCAGCAGCTTAGGGGAACAGGGGATCTACGAGCAGTACTTC. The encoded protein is CASSLGEQGIYEQYF.

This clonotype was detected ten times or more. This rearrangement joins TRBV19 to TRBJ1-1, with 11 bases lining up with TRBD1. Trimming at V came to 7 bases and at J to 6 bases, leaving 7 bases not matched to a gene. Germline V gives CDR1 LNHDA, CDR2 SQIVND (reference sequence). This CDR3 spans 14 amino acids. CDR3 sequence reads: CASTGTGGSAEAFF. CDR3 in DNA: TGTGCCAGTACCGGGACAGGGGGTAGCGCTGAAGCTTTCTTT.

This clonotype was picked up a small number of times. In nucleotides, the CDR3 is TGTGCCAGCACTTTGTCTGTCTCTGGAAACACCATATATTTT. This translates into CASTLSVSGNTIYF. The gene calls are TRBV2 and TRBJ1-3, with unresolved D. Germline assignment: CDR1 SNHLY and CDR2 FYNNEI. The V and J ends lost 7 bases and 0 bases respectively, with 10 bases between them. There are 14 residues in the CDR3. Together with reference TRBV2 and TRBJ1-3, the CDR3 gives the full variable domain: EPEVTQTPSHQVTQMGQEVILRCVPISNHLYFYWYRQILGQKVEFLVSFYNNEISEKSEIFDDQFSVERPDGSNFTLKIRSTKLEDSAMYFCASTLSVSGNTIYFGEGSWLTVV.

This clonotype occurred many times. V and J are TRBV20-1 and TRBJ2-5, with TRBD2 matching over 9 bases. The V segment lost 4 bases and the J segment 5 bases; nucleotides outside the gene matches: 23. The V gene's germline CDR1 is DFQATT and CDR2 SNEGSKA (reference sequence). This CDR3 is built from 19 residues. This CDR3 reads CSATHPLASGIPLMETQYF. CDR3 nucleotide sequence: TGCAGTGCTACCCACCCTTTGGCTAGCGGGATCCCCCTAATGGAGACCCAGTACTTC.

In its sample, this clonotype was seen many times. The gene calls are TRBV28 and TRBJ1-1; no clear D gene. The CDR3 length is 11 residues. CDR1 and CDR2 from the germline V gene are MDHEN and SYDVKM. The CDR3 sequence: CVCRLDTEAFF. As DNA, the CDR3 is TGTGTGTGCCGACTGGACACTGAAGCTTTCTTT.

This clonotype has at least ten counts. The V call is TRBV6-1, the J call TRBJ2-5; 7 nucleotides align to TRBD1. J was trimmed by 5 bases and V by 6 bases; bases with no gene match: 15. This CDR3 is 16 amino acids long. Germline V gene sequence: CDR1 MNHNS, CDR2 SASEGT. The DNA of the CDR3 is TGTGCCAGCAGGGACAAAGACAGGGTTTATTGGGAGACCCAGTACTTC. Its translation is CASRDKDRVYWETQYF.

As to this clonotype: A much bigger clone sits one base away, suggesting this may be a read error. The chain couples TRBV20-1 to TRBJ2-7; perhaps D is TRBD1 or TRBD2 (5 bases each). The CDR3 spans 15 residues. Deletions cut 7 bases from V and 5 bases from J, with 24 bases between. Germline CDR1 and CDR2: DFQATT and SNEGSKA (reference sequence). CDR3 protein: CSGTPSGLAFHEQYF. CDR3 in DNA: TGCAGTGGCACCCCCTCGGGGCTAGCTTTTCACGAGCAGTACTTC.

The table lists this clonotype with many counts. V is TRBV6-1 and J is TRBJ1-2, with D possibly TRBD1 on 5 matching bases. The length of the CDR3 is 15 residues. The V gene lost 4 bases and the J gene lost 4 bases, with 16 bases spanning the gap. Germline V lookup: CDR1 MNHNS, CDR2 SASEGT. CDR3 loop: CASSVGTSPGYGYTF. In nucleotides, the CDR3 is TGTGCCAGCAGTGTAGGGACTTCCCCAGGCTATGGCTACACCTTC.

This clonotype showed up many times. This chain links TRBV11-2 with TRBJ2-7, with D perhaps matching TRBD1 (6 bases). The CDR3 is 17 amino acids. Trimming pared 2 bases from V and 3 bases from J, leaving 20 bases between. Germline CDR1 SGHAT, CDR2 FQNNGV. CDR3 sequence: CASSLFRDKPLGYEQYF. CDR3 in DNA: TGTGCCAGCAGCTTATTTAGGGACAAGCCACTCGGCTACGAGCAGTACTTC.

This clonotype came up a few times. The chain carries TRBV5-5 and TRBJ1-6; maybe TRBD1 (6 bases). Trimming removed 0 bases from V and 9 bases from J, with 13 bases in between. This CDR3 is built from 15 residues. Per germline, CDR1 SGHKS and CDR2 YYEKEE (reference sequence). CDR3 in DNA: TGTGCCAGCAGCTTGGCAGGGGAGCATATTTCACCCCTCCACTTT. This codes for CASSLAGEHISPLHF.

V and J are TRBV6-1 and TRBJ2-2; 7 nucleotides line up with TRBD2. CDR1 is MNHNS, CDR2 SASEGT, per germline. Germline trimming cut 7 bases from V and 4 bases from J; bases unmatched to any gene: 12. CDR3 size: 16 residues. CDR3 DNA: TGTGCCAGCACCCAACCGCTAGCGGAGCCCACCGGGGAGCTGTTTTTT. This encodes CASTQPLAEPTGELFF.

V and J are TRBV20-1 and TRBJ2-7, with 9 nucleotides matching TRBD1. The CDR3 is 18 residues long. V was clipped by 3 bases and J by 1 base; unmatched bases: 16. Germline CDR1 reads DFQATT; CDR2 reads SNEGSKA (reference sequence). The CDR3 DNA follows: TGCAGTGCTAGCTTGACAGGGGGGGGGGGGAGAGTATCCTACGAGCAGTACTTC. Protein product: CSASLTGGGGRVSYEQYF.

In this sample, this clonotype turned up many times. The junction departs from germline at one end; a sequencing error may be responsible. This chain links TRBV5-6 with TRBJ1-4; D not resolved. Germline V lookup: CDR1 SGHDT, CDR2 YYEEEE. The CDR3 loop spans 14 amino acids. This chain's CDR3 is CASSLVSTDEKLFF. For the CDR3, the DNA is TGTGCCAGCAGCTTGGTCTCAACTGATGAAAAACTGTTTTTT.

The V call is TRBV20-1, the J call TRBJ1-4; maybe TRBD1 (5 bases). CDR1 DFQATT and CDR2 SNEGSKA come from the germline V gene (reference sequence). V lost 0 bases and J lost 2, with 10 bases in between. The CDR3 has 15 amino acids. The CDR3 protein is CSARDAGGTNEKLFF. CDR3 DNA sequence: TGCAGTGCTAGAGATGCGGGGGGGACTAATGAAAAACTGTTTTTT.

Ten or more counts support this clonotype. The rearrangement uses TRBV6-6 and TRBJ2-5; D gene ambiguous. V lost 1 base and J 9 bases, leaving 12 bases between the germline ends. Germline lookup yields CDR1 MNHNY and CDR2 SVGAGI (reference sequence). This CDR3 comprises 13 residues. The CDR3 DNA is TGTGCCAGCAGTTACTTCCCCCCCGAACCCCAGTACTTC. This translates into CASSYFPPEPQYF.

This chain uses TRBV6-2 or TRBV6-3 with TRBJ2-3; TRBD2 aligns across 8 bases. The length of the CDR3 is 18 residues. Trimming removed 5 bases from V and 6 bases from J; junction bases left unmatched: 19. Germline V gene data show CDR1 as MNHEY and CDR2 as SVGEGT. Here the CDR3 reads CASSDEGGGAGDRDTQYF. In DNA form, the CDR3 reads TGTGCCAGCAGTGACGAGGGGGGGGGAGCGGGAGATAGGGATACGCAGTATTTT.

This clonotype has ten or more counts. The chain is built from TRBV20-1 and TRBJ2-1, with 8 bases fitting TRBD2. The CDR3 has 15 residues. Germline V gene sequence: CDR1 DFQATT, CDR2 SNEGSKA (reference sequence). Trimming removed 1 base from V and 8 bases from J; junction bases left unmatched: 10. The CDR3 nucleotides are TGCAGTGCTAGAGGTTTAGCGGGAAAAAGGGATGAGCAGTTCTTC. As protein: CSARGLAGKRDEQFF.

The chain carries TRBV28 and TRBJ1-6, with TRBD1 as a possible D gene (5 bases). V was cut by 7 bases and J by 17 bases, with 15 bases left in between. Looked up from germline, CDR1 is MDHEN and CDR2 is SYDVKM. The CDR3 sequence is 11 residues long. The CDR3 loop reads CASTALGGIHF. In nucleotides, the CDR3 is TGTGCCAGCACCGCCCTGGGGGGGATCCACTTT.

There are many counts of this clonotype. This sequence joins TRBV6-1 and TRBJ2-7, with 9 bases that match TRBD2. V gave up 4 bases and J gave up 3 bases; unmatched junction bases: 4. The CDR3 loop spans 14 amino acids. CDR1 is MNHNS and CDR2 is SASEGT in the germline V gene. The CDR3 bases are TGTGCCAGCAGTGCGACTAGCGGTTTCTACGAGCAGTACTTC. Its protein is CASSATSGFYEQYF.

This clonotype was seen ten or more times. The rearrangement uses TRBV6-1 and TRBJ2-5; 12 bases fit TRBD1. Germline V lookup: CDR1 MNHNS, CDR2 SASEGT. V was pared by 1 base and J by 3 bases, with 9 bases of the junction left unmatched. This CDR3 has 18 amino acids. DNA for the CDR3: TGTGCCAGCAGTGAAGTGAGTGCGGGACAGGGGGCCGAAGAGACCCAGTACTTC. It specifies CASSEVSAGQGAEETQYF.

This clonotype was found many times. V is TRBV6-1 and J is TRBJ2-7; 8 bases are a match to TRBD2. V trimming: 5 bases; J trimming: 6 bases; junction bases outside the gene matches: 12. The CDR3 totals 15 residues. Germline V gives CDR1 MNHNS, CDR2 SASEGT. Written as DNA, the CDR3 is TGTGCCAGCAGTACCTCCAGCCGGGAGGGCCGCGAGCAGTACTTC. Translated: CASSTSSREGREQYF.

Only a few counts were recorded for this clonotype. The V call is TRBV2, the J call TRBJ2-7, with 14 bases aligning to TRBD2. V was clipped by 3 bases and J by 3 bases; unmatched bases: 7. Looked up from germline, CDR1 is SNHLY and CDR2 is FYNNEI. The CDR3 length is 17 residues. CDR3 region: CASSETSGRVRFYEQYF. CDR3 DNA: TGTGCCAGCAGTGAGACTAGCGGGAGGGTCCGGTTCTACGAGCAGTACTTC.

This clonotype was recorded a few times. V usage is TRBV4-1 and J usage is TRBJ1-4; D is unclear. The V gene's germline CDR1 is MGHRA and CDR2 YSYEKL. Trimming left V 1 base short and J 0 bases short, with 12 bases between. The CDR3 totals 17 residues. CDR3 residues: CASSQGLDTSTNEKLFF. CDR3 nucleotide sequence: TGCGCCAGCAGCCAAGGGCTCGACACCTCAACTAATGAAAAACTGTTTTTT.

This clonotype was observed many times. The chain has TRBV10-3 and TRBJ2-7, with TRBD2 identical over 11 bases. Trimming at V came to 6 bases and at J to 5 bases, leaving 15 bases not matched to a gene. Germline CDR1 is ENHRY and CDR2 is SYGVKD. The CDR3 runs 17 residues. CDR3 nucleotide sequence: TGTGCCATCAGCGGGAATATAGCGGGAGGGCCTCCAAACGAGCAGTACTTC. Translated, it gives CAISGNIAGGPPNEQYF.

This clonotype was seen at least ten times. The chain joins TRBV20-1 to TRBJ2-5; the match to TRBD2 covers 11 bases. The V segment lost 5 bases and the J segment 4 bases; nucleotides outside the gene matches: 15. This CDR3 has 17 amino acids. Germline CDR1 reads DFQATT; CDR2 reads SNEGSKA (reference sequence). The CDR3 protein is CSAPIIAGGPVVETQYF. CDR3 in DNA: TGCAGTGCTCCGATCATAGCGGGAGGGCCGGTGGTAGAGACCCAGTACTTC.

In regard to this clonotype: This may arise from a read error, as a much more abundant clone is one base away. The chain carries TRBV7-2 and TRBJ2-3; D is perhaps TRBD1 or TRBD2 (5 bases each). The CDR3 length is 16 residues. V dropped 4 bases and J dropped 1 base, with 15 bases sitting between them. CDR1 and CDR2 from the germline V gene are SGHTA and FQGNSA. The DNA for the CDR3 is TGTGCCAGCAGCTCACTGGGGATGGGGGGCACAGATACGCAGTATTTT. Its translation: CASSSLGMGGTDTQYF.

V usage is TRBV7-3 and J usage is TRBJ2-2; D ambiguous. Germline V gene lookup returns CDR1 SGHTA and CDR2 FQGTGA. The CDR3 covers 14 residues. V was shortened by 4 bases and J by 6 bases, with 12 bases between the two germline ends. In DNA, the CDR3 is TGTGCCAGCAGCTGGACCCGAGACGCCGGGGAGCTGTTTTTT. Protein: CASSWTRDAGELFF.

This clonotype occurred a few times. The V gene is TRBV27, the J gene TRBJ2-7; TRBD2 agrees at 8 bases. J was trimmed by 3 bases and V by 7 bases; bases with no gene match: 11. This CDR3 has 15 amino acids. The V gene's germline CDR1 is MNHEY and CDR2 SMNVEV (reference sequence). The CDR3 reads CASTSGPLPLYEQYF. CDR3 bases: TGTGCCAGCACTAGCGGGCCCCTACCCCTCTACGAGCAGTACTTC.

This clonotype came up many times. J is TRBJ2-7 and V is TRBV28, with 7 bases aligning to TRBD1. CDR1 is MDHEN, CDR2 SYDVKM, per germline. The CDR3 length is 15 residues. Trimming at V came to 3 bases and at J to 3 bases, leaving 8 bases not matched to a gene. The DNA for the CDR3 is TGTGCCAGCAGTTTCCCCGGGACAGATCACTACGAGCAGTACTTC. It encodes CASSFPGTDHYEQYF.

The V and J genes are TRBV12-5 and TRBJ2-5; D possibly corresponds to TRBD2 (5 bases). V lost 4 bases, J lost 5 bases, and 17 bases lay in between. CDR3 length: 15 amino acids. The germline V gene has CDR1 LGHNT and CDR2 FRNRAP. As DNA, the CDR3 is TGTGCTAGTGGTTCGGTGCCTGGGGAGTTGGAGACCCAGTACTTC. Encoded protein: CASGSVPGELETQYF.